Below, one T cell receptor (beta chain) is given with its context. This clonotype was counted between two and nine times. What this receptor recognizes is not known. Per-nucleotide qualities are absent, and no much larger clonotype sits a single base away. The sample originates from a study of glioma-infiltrating T cells (dated by TCRdb to 2016 to 2017). About the full investigation: The low-grade gliomas were WHO grade II oligodendrogliomas or astrocytomas, while the glioblastomas were WHO grade IV tumors sampled at initial diagnosis rather than at recurrent diagnosis. Before surgery, glioma patients were given dexamethasone for six or fewer days. For blood libraries, the target was roughly 4.5- to 10-fold sequencing coverage of about 980,000 peripheral T cells. Glioma tissue, non-neoplastic brain tissue and matched peripheral blood mononuclear cells were used as sources from which TCR alpha- and beta-chain repertoires were sequenced. Each tissue-infiltrating repertoire was compared with the same patient's peripheral blood repertoire to measure divergence between tissue and blood T-cell populations. Three low-grade glioma patients, fewer than 10 primary glioblastoma patients, and three non-glioma patients who contributed non-neoplastic brain tissue made up the paired cohort.

Here is what the overall study found, with its caveats: Very few CDR3 sequences were shared between tissue and blood, attributed to high CDR3 diversity and limited sampling. A signature set of shared blood CDR3 motifs marked patients with low tissue-blood divergence and was depleted in highly divergent patients. The group comparisons were based on small numbers of patients: three non-neoplastic, three low-grade glioma and eight glioblastoma patients. In non-neoplastic patients, VJ-independent divergence between tissue and blood fell below expectation, whereas in all gliomas, and especially in low-grade gliomas, the divergence rose above expectation.

Surgical brain or tumor specimens were cryofrozen in liquid nitrogen immediately after resection, and peripheral blood cells were collected concurrently. Germline trimming amounts to 3 bases on V and 2 bases on J, with 4 as the count of junction bases outside the gene matches. Taken from cysteine to phenylalanine, the CDR3 has 16 residues. Only CDR3 DNA remains: 48 bases, in frame from the first base. The germline V gene sets CDR1 to MGHRA and CDR2 to YSYEKL. TCR alpha and beta CDR3 regions were amplified with the iRepertoire nested amplicon-rescue multiplex PCR (arm-PCR) platform from RNA. One-step reverse transcription and amplification used roughly 100-400 ng of tissue mRNA or PBMC total RNA as input. Following bead purification, Illumina adapters were added through a secondary multiplex PCR, and the libraries were then gel-purified between 200 and 400 bp. Internal 6-nucleotide barcodes were carried by the libraries and were used for demultiplexing. The libraries were sequenced on an Illumina MiSeq using 2x220 or 2x250 nucleotide paired-end reads. The authors processed their data as follows. Paired reads were merged using FLASH 1.2.11 and aligned with BWA-MEM to the GRCh37 human genome, and TRA and TRB reads were then extracted. An IMGT-derived reference of cassette sequences and CDR3 motifs, with pseudogenes included, was used for V and J assignment. Reads were translated in three frames, and productive CDR3s were defined as those with a C...FGXG motif and no stop codons. Unique combinations of V-J cassette pair and CDR3 amino acid sequence were defined as clonotypes. Hamming distance filtering was applied to reads, with thresholds set by the sequence error rate of each sample in mapped regions. The public sequencing data were trimmed at Q25 with fastp and processed into clonotypes with MiXCR by TCRdb, which kept only in-frame beta chains. Rows merge per CDR3 protein into single entries with the most common DNA and genes. TCRdb, rather than the study authors, made the V and J calls. The sample table records 300,000 to 450,000 distinct CDR3 sequences; 41% of these occur just once. 9.5% to 15% of the sample goes to the ten largest clones.

The V gene is TRBV4-1 and the J gene is TRBJ2-1; a stretch of 10 junction bases matches TRBD2. This sequence originates from a human donor with low-grade glioma or glioblastoma, undergoing nonglioma brain surgery, or in good health (not recorded which). The sequenced sample was glioma tissue, nonneoplastic brain tissue, or PBMCs (not recorded which). Here the CDR3 is given as CASSHGLAETYNEQFF. The DNA sequence is given as TGCGCCAGCAGCCATGGACTAGCGGAAACCTACAATGAGCAGTTCTTC.